Below, 16 T cell receptor beta chains from the same sample are listed, as sequenced in a study of tumor and adjacent non-tumor tissue in lung cancer. A modified ARM-PCR protocol with three rounds of nested PCR amplified TCRbeta. TCRdb reanalysed the multiplex PCR reads using MiXCR and keeps one entry per CDR3 protein. The sample lists about 86,000 distinct CDR3 sequences; 76% were seen once. This sample's RNA came from whole unsorted tissue. More than 3 cm separated this lung sample from the edge of the tumor. Specimen: distant non-tumor lung tissue. All receptors come from a woman between 45 and 60 years old with non-small cell lung cancer.

Comments on this clonotype: Given a much more abundant clone one base away, this may be a read error. Given the absence of the conserved phenylalanine or tryptophan at the CDR3 end, a read error is likely. The chain links TRBV29-1 to TRBJ1-1, with 12 bases lining up with TRBD1. The germline CDR1 and CDR2 sequences are SQVTM and ANQGSEA. The CDR3 extends over 14 amino acids. V lost 6 bases and J lost 4; bases outside the gene matches: 6. The CDR3 region is CSVPGQGAPTEAFS. The CDR3 DNA follows: TGCAGCGTCCCGGGACAGGGGGCCCCCACTGAAGCTTTCTCT.

V and J are TRBV28 and TRBJ1-1, with D possibly TRBD1 on 6 matching bases. From germline, CDR1 is MDHEN and CDR2 SYDVKM. The CDR3 runs to 18 residues. Trimming removed 6 bases from V and 5 bases from J, with 28 bases in between. Here the CDR3 reads CASSPSKGLGTFDTEAFF. CDR3 coding DNA: TGTGCCAGCAGCCCCTCGAAGGGTCTGGGGACATTCGATACTGAAGCTTTCTTT. Full variable domain (remainder filled in from reference TRBV28 and TRBJ1-1): DVKVTQSSRYLVKRTGEKVFLECVQDMDHENMFWYRQDPGLGLRLIYFSYDVKMKEKGDIPEGYSVSREKKERFSLILESASTNQTSMYLCASSPSKGLGTFDTEAFFGQGTRLTVV.

In regard to this clonotype: This clone may be a read error of a much larger clone one base away. Given the absence of the conserved phenylalanine or tryptophan at the CDR3 end, a read error is likely. V is TRBV7-9 and J is TRBJ1-2; the match to TRBD1 covers 7 bases. The length of the CDR3 is 15 residues. CDR1 is SEHNR, CDR2 FQNEAQ, per germline (reference sequence). Germline trimming cut 4 bases from V and 6 bases from J; bases unmatched to any gene: 11. The CDR3 sequence is CASSWLTGNSNGYTI. The CDR3 DNA reads as TGTGCCAGCAGCTGGTTGACAGGGAACTCTAATGGCTACACCATC.

This chain uses TRBV6-5 with TRBJ2-7; D possibly matches TRBD1 or TRBD2 (6 bases each). The CDR3 loop spans 13 amino acids. V was trimmed by 0 bases and J by 12 bases, leaving 15 bases between them. From germline, CDR1 is MNHEY and CDR2 SVGAGI. CDR3 in DNA: TGTGCCAGCAGTTACTCCATGGGGGGCGAACTGTACTTC. This encodes CASSYSMGGELYF.

This chain uses TRBV6-5 with TRBJ2-1; 8 positions agree with TRBD1. V gave up 0 bases and J gave up 7 bases; unmatched junction bases: 11. The CDR3 totals 17 residues. Germline CDR1 reads MNHEY; CDR2 reads SVGAGI. This chain's CDR3 is CASSYSMAGQARNEQFF. CDR3 in DNA: TGTGCCAGCAGTTACTCGATGGCGGGACAGGCTAGGAATGAGCAGTTCTTC.

Comment on this clonotype: Given the absence of the conserved phenylalanine or tryptophan at the CDR3 end, a read error is likely. The chain carries TRBV28 and TRBJ2-4; TRBD2 might be the D (5 bases). CDR1 is MDHEN, CDR2 SYDVKM, per germline. The V and J ends lost 5 bases and 0 bases respectively, with 17 bases between them. The CDR3 sequence is 17 residues long. CDR3 protein: CASSPNLRELAKNIQYL. The CDR3 DNA reads as TGTGCCAGCAGTCCGAACCTCCGGGAATTAGCCAAAAACATTCAGTACTTA.

Regarding this clonotype: An end of the junction does not agree with germline; a read error may underlie this. V and J are TRBV28 and TRBJ1-5, with D possibly being TRBD1 (6 bases). This CDR3 has 15 amino acids. Germline lookup yields CDR1 MDHEN and CDR2 SYDVKM. As DNA, the CDR3 is TGTGCCAGCAGTTCTCCCTGGGGGGGGCGTCAGCTCCAGCATTTT. Its translation: CASSSPWGGRQLQHF.

Regarding this clonotype: The junction shows a germline mismatch at one end, possibly a read error. This chain connects TRBV29-1 to TRBJ2-3; D gene unclear. This CDR3 has 10 residues. Germline assignment: CDR1 SQVTM and CDR2 ANQGSEA. CDR3 residues: CNVEHHTQYF. DNA for the CDR3: TGCAACGTTGAGCATCATACGCAGTATTTT.

V and J are TRBV28 and TRBJ2-7; perhaps TRBD1 as D (5 bases). Germline lookup yields CDR1 MDHEN and CDR2 SYDVKM. With 6 bases removed from V and 2 bases from J, the gap between germline ends came to 17 bases. The CDR3 contains 15 residues. The CDR3 sequence: CASSREQGHAYEQYF. CDR3 in DNA: TGTGCCAGCAGCCGAGAGCAGGGCCATGCCTACGAGCAGTACTTC.

The count of this clonotype is one. A read error may produce the germline difference seen at one junction end. The chain employs TRBV12-3 or TRBV12-4 and TRBJ1-1, with D unclear. The CDR3 extends over 13 amino acids. CDR3 DNA sequence: TGTGCAAGCAGTTTAGCAGAGAACACTGAAGCTTCCTTT. It specifies CASSLAENTEASF.

Comments on this clonotype: Its ends do not fully match the called genes, so a read error is possible. This chain uses TRBV12-3 or TRBV12-4 with TRBJ2-7; no clear D gene. CDR3 length: 14 amino acids. This CDR3 is CVSTPRLGNYEQYF. The CDR3 DNA reads TGTGTCAGCACCCCGCGTCTAGGGAACTACGAGCAGTACTTC.

V usage is TRBV5-6 and J usage is TRBJ2-7; TRBD2 matches at 7 bases. The CDR3 sequence is 15 residues long. The germline V gene has CDR1 SGHDT and CDR2 YYEEEE. Trimming at V came to 3 bases and at J to 2 bases, leaving 8 bases not matched to a gene. The CDR3 DNA follows: TGTGCCAGCAGCTCGGGCCCTAGCGGTACCTACGAGCAGTACTTC. Its translation is CASSSGPSGTYEQYF.

For this clonotype: This likely comes from a read error, as the CDR3 has no conserved phenylalanine or tryptophan at its end. V gene TRBV6-6 combines with J gene TRBJ1-1, with D possibly being TRBD1 (5 bases). Between the trimmed V and J ends, which lost 7 bases and 0 bases, there was a span of 15 bases. Germline assignment: CDR1 MNHNY and CDR2 SVGAGI (reference sequence). The CDR3 extends over 15 amino acids. The CDR3 nucleotides read TGTGCCAGCAATTTTGAGGGGCAGGTGAACACTGAAGCTTTCGTT. It yields the protein CASNFEGQVNTEAFV.

The V call is TRBV6-5, the J call TRBJ2-7, with TRBD1 matching 10 bases. Germline values: CDR1 MNHEY, CDR2 SVGAGI. The J segment lost 6 bases and the V segment lost 2 bases, leaving 4 bases of the junction unmatched. This CDR3 spans 14 amino acids. The CDR3 loop reads CASSYRDRGGEQYF. CDR3 bases: TGTGCCAGCAGTTACCGGGACAGGGGTGGCGAGCAGTACTTC.

This clonotype was found many times. This rearrangement joins TRBV10-3 to TRBJ2-2, with D uncertain. Per germline, CDR1 ENHRY and CDR2 SYGVKD. V was pared by 0 bases and J by 7 bases, with 12 bases between. The CDR3 contains 15 residues. CDR3 loop: CAISESRVSGGELFF. CDR3 bases: TGTGCCATCAGTGAGTCCCGGGTCTCGGGCGGGGAGCTGTTTTTT.

The chain links TRBV5-1 to TRBJ2-2; 7 nucleotides line up with TRBD1. CDR1 and CDR2 from the germline V gene are SGHRS and YFSETQ. This CDR3 is built from 15 residues. DNA for the CDR3: TGCGTTAGCAGCTTGAGGGGGCGAGTCGTAGGGGAGCTGTTTTTT. Translating it yields CVSSLRGRVVGELFF. Using reference TRBV5-1 and TRBJ2-2 for the parts outside the CDR3, the full variable domain is KAGVTQTPRYLIKTRGQQVTLSCSPISGHRSVSWYQQTPGQGLQFLFEYFSETQRNKGNFPGRFSGRQFSNSRSEMNVSTLELGDSALYLCVSSLRGRVVGELFFGEGSRLTVL.